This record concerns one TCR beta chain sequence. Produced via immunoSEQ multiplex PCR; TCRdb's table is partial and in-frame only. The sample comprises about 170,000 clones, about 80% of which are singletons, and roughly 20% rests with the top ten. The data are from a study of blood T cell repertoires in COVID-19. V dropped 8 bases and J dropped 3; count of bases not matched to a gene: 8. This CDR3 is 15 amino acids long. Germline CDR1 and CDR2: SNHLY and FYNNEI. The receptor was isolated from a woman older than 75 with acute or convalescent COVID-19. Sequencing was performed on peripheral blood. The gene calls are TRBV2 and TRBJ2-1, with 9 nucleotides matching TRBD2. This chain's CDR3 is CASVAASGNYNEQFF. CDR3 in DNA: TGTGCCAGCGTTGCCGCTAGCGGGAACTACAATGAGCAGTTCTTC. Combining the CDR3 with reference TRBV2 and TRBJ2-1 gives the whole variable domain EPEVTQTPSHQVTQMGQEVILRCVPISNHLYFYWYRQILGQKVEFLVSFYNNEISEKSEIFDDQFSVERPDGSNFTLKIRSTKLEDSAMYFCASVAASGNYNEQFFGPGTRLTVL.